This T cell receptor (beta chain) appears in the sequencing data of a study of blood T cell repertoires in COVID-19 (TCRdb year 2020). Turning to the overall study: Samples covering the acute and convalescent phases of COVID-19 were provided by collaborators in the United States, Italy and Spain. The sample metadata nearly always contained a de-identified subject ID, COVID-19 status, age in years and sex. Samples were obtained from the ongoing ImmuneRACE study (first 160 participants) and from about 1,300 subjects provided by 6 global collaborators. The prospective study material was composed of cDNA or gDNA derived from T cells, B-cell-depleted T cells, or PBMCs. The repertoires were released in a freely available public database intended as a resource for research on the immune response to SARS-CoV-2. Deeply sampled blood TCRbeta repertoires from subjects exposed to, actively infected with, or recovered from COVID-19 were included in the dataset. Where available, HLA class I and class II types were taken from metadata supplied by the sample provider and were not determined by assay-based typing. Beyond this particular receptor, the publication reports: How much clinical and demographic metadata was included differed by source and by participant, and the metadata was provided uncurated.

TCRbeta CDR3 regions were amplified from genomic DNA using the immunoSEQ Assay, a bias-controlled multiplex PCR. The original pipeline was this. The number of nucleated cells in each sample was estimated by amplification of reference gene primers within the assay. Sequence reads were collapsed and filtered to measure the absolute abundance of every unique TCRbeta CDR3 rearrangement. For each sample, productive Simpson clonality was calculated as the square root of Simpson's diversity index over productive rearrangements. The clones in this table, taken by TCRdb from immuneACCESS, are in-frame only. Not every clone is retained; where verified, under half of the shortfall comes from an unresolved V gene, and the cause of the rest is unknown. The V and J calls and the clone size are those of that table, but D and trimming were determined from the DNA. Here the sample has approximately 120,000 clones; 90% to 95% occur a single time. Around 1.9% of the sample lies in the top ten.

At one collaborating source in Seattle, patients were enrolled during active infection and were followed longitudinally through the course of disease. Collaborating institutions collected whole blood in K2EDTA tubes following their own protocols. For TCRbeta analysis, collaborators shipped samples as frozen whole blood, isolated PBMCs, or DNA extracted from either of those sample types. A remark on this clone: Its antigen remains unidentified. The record has no base qualities; no much larger clone is one base away.

Reading the germline V gene gives CDR1 SQVTM and CDR2 ANQGSEA. Cut back by 7 bases and 10 bases, the V and J ends lie 19 bases apart. There are 13 amino acids in the CDR3, from cysteine to phenylalanine inclusive. CDR3 DNA only is kept here, 39 bases in frame from base 1. This receptor chain uses TRBV29-1 and TRBJ1-4; TRBD1 might be the D gene, on 5 matching bases. The clonotype comes from a man between 50 and 59 years old with COVID-19, enrolled during active disease. Sequenced input: peripheral blood. The CDR3 protein sequence reads: CSAIGTSGGKLFF. The DNA is TGCAGCGCTATCGGGACTTCGGGGGGAAAACTGTTTTTT.